This entry concerns a single TCR beta chain. The entry originates in a study of OX40 agonist ivuxolimab in advanced cancers. Study as a whole: Partial responses were achieved by three patients, of whom one had hepatocellular carcinoma and two had cutaneous melanoma.

Only in-frame clones appear in the TCRdb table, and some are missing; sequencing was by immunoSEQ multiplex PCR. The table lists about 58,000 clones, approximately 87% of them singletons. The sample in question was CD4+ or CD8+ T cells sorted from blood, obtained in a trial of the OX40 agonist ivuxolimab. This clonotype was obtained from an adult with an advanced solid tumor such as melanoma, head and neck, liver or kidney cancer.

CDR3 region: CASSQRLGETQYF. As DNA, the CDR3 is TGTGCCAGCTCACAGCGGCTGGGGGAGACCCAGTACTTC. The V gene is TRBV18, the J gene TRBJ2-5, with a tentative D call TRBD2 (5 bases). Looked up from germline, CDR1 is KGHSH and CDR2 is LQKENI. The ends were cut back, 4 bases at V and 5 bases at J, with 11 bases in the middle. The CDR3 runs to 13 residues. Together with reference TRBV18 and TRBJ2-5, the CDR3 gives the full variable domain: NAGVMQNPRHLVRRRGQEARLRCSPMKGHSHVYWYRQLPEEGLKFMVYLQKENIIDESGMPKERFSAEFPKEGPSILRIQQVVRGDSAAYFCASSQRLGETQYFGPGTRLLVL.